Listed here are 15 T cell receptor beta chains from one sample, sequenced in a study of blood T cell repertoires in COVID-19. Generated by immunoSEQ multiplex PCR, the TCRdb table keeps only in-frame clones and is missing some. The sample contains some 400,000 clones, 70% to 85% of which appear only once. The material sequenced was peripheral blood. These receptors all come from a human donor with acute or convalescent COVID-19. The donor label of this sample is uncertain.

CDR3 DNA sequence: TGTGCCTGGAGTTGGAGGGGAAGGACAGATACGCAGTATTTT. It translates to CAWSWRGRTDTQYF. The chain links TRBV30 to TRBJ2-3, with D tentatively TRBD2 (6 bases). The CDR3 is made up of 14 amino acids. CDR1 is GTSNPN, CDR2 SVGIG, per germline (reference sequence). Between the trimmed V and J ends, which lost 2 bases and 3 bases, there was a span of 12 bases.

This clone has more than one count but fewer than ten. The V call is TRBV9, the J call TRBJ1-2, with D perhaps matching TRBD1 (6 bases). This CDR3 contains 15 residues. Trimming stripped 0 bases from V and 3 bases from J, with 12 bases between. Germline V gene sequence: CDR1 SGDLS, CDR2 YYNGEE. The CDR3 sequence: CASSVDGGADYGYTF. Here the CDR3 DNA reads TGTGCCAGCAGCGTAGATGGGGGCGCGGACTATGGCTACACCTTC. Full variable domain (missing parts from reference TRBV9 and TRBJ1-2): DSGVTQTPKHLITATGQRVTLRCSPRSGDLSVYWYQQSLDQGLQFLIQYYNGEERAKGNILERFSAQQFPDLHSELNLSSLELGDSALYFCASSVDGGADYGYTFGSGTRLTVV.

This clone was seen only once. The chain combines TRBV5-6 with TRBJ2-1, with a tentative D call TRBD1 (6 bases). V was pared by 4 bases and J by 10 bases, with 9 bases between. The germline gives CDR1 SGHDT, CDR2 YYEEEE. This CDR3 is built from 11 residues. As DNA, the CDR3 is TGTGCCAGCAGCAAAGGACAGGAGCAGTTCTTC. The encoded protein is CASSKGQEQFF.

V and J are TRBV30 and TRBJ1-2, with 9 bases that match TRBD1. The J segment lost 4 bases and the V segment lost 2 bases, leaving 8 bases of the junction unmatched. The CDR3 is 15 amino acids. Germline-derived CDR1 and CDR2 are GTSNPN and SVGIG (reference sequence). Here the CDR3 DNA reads TGTGCCTGGAGTACCACGACAGGGGGGGCCTATGGCTACACCTTC. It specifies CAWSTTTGGAYGYTF. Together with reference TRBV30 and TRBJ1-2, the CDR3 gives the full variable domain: SQTIHQWPATLVQPVGSPLSLECTVEGTSNPNLYWYRQAAGRGLQLLFYSVGIGQISSEVPQNLSASRPQDRQFILSSKKLLLSDSGFYLCAWSTTTGGAYGYTFGSGTRLTVV.

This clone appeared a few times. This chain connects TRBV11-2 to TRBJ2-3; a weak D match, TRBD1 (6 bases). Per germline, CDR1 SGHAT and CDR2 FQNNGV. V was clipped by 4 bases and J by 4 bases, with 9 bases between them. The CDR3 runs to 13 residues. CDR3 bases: TGTGCCAGCAGCTCACAGGGTCCAGATACGCAGTATTTT. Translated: CASSSQGPDTQYF. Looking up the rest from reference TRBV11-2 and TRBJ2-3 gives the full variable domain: EAGVAQSPRYKIIEKRQSVAFWCNPISGHATLYWYQQILGQGPKLLIQFQNNGVVDDSQLPKDRFSAERLKGVDSTLKIQPAKLEDSAVYLCASSSQGPDTQYFGPGTRLTVL.

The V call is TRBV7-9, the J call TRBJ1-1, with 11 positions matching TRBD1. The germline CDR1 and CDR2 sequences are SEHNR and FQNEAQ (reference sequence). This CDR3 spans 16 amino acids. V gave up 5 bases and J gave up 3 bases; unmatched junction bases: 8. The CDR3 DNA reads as TGTGCCAGCAGCGACCCAGGACAGGGGGCGTACACTGAAGCTTTCTTT. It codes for CASSDPGQGAYTEAFF.

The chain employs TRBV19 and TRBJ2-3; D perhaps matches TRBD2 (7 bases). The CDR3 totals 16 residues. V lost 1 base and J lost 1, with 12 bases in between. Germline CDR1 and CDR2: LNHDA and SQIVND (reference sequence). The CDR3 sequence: CASSIGGGGRTDTQYF. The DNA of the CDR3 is TGTGCCAGTAGTATAGGAGGCGGGGGCCGCACAGATACGCAGTATTTT.

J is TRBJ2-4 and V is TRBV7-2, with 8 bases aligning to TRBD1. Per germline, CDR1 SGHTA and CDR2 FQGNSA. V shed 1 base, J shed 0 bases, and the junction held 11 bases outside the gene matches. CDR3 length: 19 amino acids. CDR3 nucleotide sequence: TGTGCCAGCAGCTTAGAAGTGCAGGGGGCGATCCTAGCCAAAAACATTCAGTACTTC. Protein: CASSLEVQGAILAKNIQYF.

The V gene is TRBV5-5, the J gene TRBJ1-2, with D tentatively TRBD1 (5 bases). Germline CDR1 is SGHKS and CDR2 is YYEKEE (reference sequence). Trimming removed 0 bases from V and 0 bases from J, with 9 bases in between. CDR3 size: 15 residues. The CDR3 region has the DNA TGTGCCAGCAGCTTGGGGGGCTTAGCTAACTATGGCTACACCTTC. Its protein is CASSLGGLANYGYTF.

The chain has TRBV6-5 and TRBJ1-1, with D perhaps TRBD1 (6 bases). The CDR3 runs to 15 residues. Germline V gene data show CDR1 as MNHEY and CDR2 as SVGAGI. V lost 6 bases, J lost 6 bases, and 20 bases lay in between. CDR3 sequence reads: CASRPSLTGRAEAFF. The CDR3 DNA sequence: TGTGCCAGCAGACCTTCCCTCACAGGGAGGGCTGAAGCTTTCTTT.

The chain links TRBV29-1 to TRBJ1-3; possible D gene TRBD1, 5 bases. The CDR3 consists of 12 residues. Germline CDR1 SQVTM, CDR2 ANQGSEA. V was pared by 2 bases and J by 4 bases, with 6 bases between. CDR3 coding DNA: TGCAGCGTTGAACGACAGGGAAACACCATATATTTT. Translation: CSVERQGNTIYF.

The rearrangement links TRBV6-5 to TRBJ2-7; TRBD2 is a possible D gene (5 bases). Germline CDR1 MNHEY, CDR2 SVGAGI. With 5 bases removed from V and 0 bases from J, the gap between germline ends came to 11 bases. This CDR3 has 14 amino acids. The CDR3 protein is CASSPRGSSYEQYF. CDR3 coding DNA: TGTGCCAGCAGTCCCCGAGGGTCCTCCTACGAGCAGTACTTC.

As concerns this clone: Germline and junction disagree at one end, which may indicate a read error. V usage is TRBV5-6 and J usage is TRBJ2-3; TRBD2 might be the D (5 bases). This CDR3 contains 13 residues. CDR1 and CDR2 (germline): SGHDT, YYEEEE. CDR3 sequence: CASSPRNDPGLVF. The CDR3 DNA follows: TGTGCCAGCAGCCCACGTAACGACCCTGGACTCGTTTTT.

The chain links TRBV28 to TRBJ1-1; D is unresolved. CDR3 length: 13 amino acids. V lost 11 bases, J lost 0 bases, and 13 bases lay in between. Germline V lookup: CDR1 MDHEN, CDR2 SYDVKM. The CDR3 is CASLRQLNTEAFF. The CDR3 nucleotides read TGTGCCTCGCTGCGGCAGTTGAACACTGAAGCTTTCTTT.

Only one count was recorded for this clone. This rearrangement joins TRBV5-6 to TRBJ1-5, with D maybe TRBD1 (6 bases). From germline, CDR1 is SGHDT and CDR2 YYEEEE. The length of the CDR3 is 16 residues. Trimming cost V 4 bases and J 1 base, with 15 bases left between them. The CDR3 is CASSLGGGLSNQPQHF. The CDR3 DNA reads TGTGCCAGCAGCCTAGGGGGGGGCTTAAGCAATCAGCCCCAGCATTTT.